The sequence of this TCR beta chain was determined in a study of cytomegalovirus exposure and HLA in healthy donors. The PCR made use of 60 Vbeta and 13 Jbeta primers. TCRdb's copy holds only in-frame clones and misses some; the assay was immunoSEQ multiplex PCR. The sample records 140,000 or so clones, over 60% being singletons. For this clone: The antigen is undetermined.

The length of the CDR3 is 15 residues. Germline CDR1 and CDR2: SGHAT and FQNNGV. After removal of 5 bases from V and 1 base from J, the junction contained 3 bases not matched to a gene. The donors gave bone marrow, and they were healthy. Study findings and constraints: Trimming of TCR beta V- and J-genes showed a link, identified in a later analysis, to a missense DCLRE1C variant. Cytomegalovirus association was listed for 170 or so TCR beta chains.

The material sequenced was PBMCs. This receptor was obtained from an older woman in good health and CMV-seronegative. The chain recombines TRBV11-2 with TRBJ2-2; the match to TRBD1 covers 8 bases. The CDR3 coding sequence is TGTGCCAGCAGCCTGGACAGGGTGAACACCGGGGAGCTGTTTTTT. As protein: CASSLDRVNTGELFF. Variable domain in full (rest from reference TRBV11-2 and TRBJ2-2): EAGVAQSPRYKIIEKRQSVAFWCNPISGHATLYWYQQILGQGPKLLIQFQNNGVVDDSQLPKDRFSAERLKGVDSTLKIQPAKLEDSAVYLCASSLDRVNTGELFFGEGSRLTVL.